This record concerns one TCR beta chain sequence. What it recognizes is unknown. These data belong to a study of CD8+ T cells in alopecia areata. The study, taken as a whole, reports: Having just one nonresponder leaves the connection between baseline CD8+ expansion and response unresolved. Persistence in scalp and blood during tofacitinib was observed for many expanded lesional clones.

V dropped 0 bases and J dropped 6 bases, with 7 bases sitting between them. The CDR3 has 13 residues. Germline assignment: CDR1 SGHRS and CDR2 YFSETQ. As for treatment: oral pan-JAK inhibitor, 5-10 mg twice daily. Sequencing used cDNA as its template, made by extracting RNA and reverse transcribing it. Profiled with immunoSEQ multiplex PCR; TCRdb holds only in-frame clones, not every one. The profile shows 79,000 or so clones, approximately 66% of them singletons. The sample was CD8+ T cells sorted from blood, taken at week 24, from a patient treated with tofacitinib. The rearrangement links TRBV5-1 to TRBJ2-1, with D unresolved. The clonotype comes from a human donor with alopecia areata. DNA of the CDR3: TGCGCCAGCAGCTTGGACAGCTTCAATGAGCAGTTCTTC. Its translation: CASSLDSFNEQFF.